This T cell receptor (beta chain) stems from a study of monozygotic twins with cystic fibrosis. Study conclusions and caveats: Monozygotic CF twin pairs shared significantly more nucleotide-identical clonotypes than unrelated CF individuals did.

Assay used: immunoSEQ multiplex PCR; TCRdb lists only in-frame clones, some missing. The repertoire holds tens of thousands of clones, with 84% as singletons. Worth noting for this clone: The target antigen is unknown.

V lost 1 base, J lost 8 bases, and 15 bases lay in between. Per germline, CDR1 SGDLS and CDR2 YYNGEE. The CDR3 has 15 residues. The TCR was taken from a girl aged 2-10 years with cystic fibrosis. Sequences were obtained from blood. The chain links TRBV9 to TRBJ2-2; a possible D gene is TRBD2 (5 bases). CDR3 loop: CASSVLLGKTGELFF. The CDR3 bases are TGTGCCAGCAGCGTACTACTAGGGAAAACTGGGGAGCTGTTTTTT.